This T cell receptor beta chain originates from a study of Ad26.COV2.S vaccination and SARS-CoV-2 variants. General study findings and limits: Researchers cautioned that TCR breadth and depth analyses may have underestimated total T cell responses. It was found that vaccine and placebo recipients had similar non-spike TCR breadth.

Trimming cost V 2 bases and J 2 bases, with 6 bases left between them. CDR3 length: 13 residues. The germline V gene encodes CDR1 MNHNS and CDR2 SASEGT. As to treatment: roughly 20 received Ad26.COV2.S at low or high dose, single or two shots; about 5 received placebo; per-sample allocation not given. Sampling was performed 63 days after the first vaccine or placebo injection. TCRdb keeps only in-frame clones here, not all; method: immunoSEQ multiplex PCR. The profile shows about 410,000 clones, about 89% of them singletons. Notes on this clone: Antigen unknown.

V is TRBV6-1 and J is TRBJ1-2; D not certain. The clonotype was recovered from a person aged 18 to 59 who received the Ad26.COV2.S COVID-19 vaccine or a placebo. The sequencing here drew on peripheral blood, taken in a trial of Ad26.COV2.S vaccine versus placebo. As DNA, the CDR3 is TGTGCCAGCAGTGAAACCACAAACTATGGCTACACCTTC. Its protein product is CASSETTNYGYTF.